These 22 T cell receptor beta chains were sequenced from one sample in a study of T cell repertoires in cytomegalovirus infection (dated 2019 in TCRdb). What the treatment or condition label conveys for this sample: in vitro stimulation with specific CMV peptide epitopes to enrich CMV-specific T cells. The antigens for these receptors are not known. Data came from an Illumina HiSeq 1500. TCRdb reworked the public reads: Q25 trimming with fastp, MiXCR clone assembly, productive beta chains retained. A single entry per CDR3 protein holds the most common genes and DNA from its merged rows. The sample table records about 700,000 distinct CDR3 sequences; around a third of these occur just once. Roughly 18% of the sample is in the top ten clones. Sequencing used cultured PBMCs, obtained from culture after CMV antigen stimulation. The receptors were gathered from a human donor in good health (CMV status not recorded). Some clones in this sample may be carry-over from other donors' samples.

The chain joins TRBV7-6 to TRBJ2-1; D is possibly TRBD2 (5 bases). CDR3 length equals 14 residues. Trimming cost V 1 base and J 9 bases, with 13 bases left between them. Germline V lookup: CDR1 SGHVS, CDR2 FNYEAQ. For the CDR3, the DNA is TGTGCCAGCAGCTTAGGGCTAGGTAGCGTTGAGCAGTTCTTC. The encoded protein is CASSLGLGSVEQFF.

The gene calls are TRBV4-3 and TRBJ2-5; TRBD2 matches at 7 bases. This CDR3 region has 15 residues. Germline trimming cut 4 bases from V and 4 bases from J; bases unmatched to any gene: 9. The germline V gene has CDR1 LGHNA and CDR2 YSLEER. The CDR3 here is CASSRWTGRGETQYF. The CDR3 nucleotides read TGCGCCAGCAGCCGTTGGACGGGGAGGGGAGAGACCCAGTACTTC.

This clonotype has ten or more counts. The chain combines TRBV7-2 with TRBJ2-1; tentative D call: TRBD2 (6 bases). V was pared by 2 bases and J by 1 base, with 9 bases between. Germline-derived CDR1 and CDR2 are SGHTA and FQGNSA. The CDR3 is made up of 15 amino acids. CDR3 DNA sequence: TGTGCCAGCAGCTTATTGGGGGGTTCCTACAATGAGCAGTTCTTC. Translation: CASSLLGGSYNEQFF.

This chain links TRBV2 with TRBJ2-1, with a possible D match to TRBD2 (6 bases). Trimming shortened V by 4 bases and J by 6 bases, and 10 bases separated the two germline ends. The germline V gene encodes CDR1 SNHLY and CDR2 FYNNEI. The CDR3 spans 13 residues. The chain's CDR3 is CASSGFGGNEQFF. The CDR3 DNA reads TGTGCCAGCAGTGGTTTCGGGGGCAATGAGCAGTTCTTC.

The chain recombines TRBV24-1 with TRBJ2-1, with D uncertain. CDR3 size: 12 residues. The germline gives CDR1 KGHDR, CDR2 SFDVKD. This CDR3 reads CRALPIYNEQFF. The CDR3 nucleotides are TGTCGCGCCCTGCCGATCTACAATGAGCAGTTCTTC.

This chain links TRBV15 with TRBJ1-5; no firm D call. CDR3 length equals 16 residues. The ends were cut back, 0 bases at V and 3 bases at J, with 12 bases in the middle. The V gene's germline CDR1 is LNHNV and CDR2 YYDKDF (reference sequence). CDR3 in DNA: TGTGCCACCAGCAGAGATCGGAAAGGGTCCAATCAGCCCCAGCATTTT. It is translated as CATSRDRKGSNQPQHF.

This clonotype was seen more than once but under ten times. The chain carries TRBV12-3 or TRBV12-4 and TRBJ2-1, with TRBD2 as a possible D gene (6 bases). The CDR3 loop spans 12 amino acids. The V and J ends lost 9 bases and 3 bases respectively, with 9 bases between them. The CDR3 nucleotides read TGTGCCAGTGGGACTGACTACAATGAGCAGTTCTTC. Translating gives CASGTDYNEQFF.

J is TRBJ1-5 and V is TRBV7-2; TRBD1 matches at 7 bases. CDR1 SGHTA and CDR2 FQGNSA come from the germline V gene. The CDR3 has 13 amino acids. The V segment lost 5 bases and the J segment 6 bases; nucleotides outside the gene matches: 4. The CDR3 DNA reads as TGTGCCAGCAGCCCCGACAGGGTTCAGCCCCAGCATTTT. As protein: CASSPDRVQPQHF.

The chain joins TRBV7-9 to TRBJ2-3, with TRBD2 matching over 13 bases. The CDR3 length is 17 residues. Unmatched junction bases numbered 4, after V lost 4 bases and J lost 0 bases. CDR1 is SEHNR, CDR2 FQNEAQ, per germline (reference sequence). CDR3 sequence (DNA): TGTGCCAGCAGCTCGGGACTAGCGGGGTCTAGCACAGATACGCAGTATTTT. This gives the protein CASSSGLAGSSTDTQYF.

The chain uses TRBV12-3 or TRBV12-4 and TRBJ1-4, with D tentatively TRBD1 (6 bases). The CDR3 covers 15 residues. The V end lost 5 bases, the J end lost 4 bases, and 14 bases lay between the germline ends. CDR3 amino acids: CASSPEDSLNEKLFF. The CDR3 region has the DNA TGTGCCAGCAGTCCCGAGGACAGCCTTAATGAAAAACTGTTTTTT.

The rearrangement joins TRBV7-2 to TRBJ2-1; D perhaps matches TRBD2 (6 bases). The germline V gene encodes CDR1 SGHTA and CDR2 FQGNSA. The CDR3 is 19 residues long. The V and J ends lost 5 bases and 4 bases respectively, with 27 bases between them. The CDR3 loop is CASSPGTARGYGLYNEQFF. In DNA form, the CDR3 reads TGTGCCAGCAGCCCTGGGACTGCCCGGGGGTATGGGTTGTACAATGAGCAGTTCTTC.

CDR3 bases: TGTGCCAGCAGTGATGCGGGACAGGTTCAGCCCCAGCATTTT. Its translation is CASSDAGQVQPQHF. The gene calls are TRBV2 and TRBJ1-5, with 8 bases identical to TRBD1. The CDR3 runs 14 residues. J was trimmed by 6 bases and V by 3 bases; bases with no gene match: 4. Germline V gives CDR1 SNHLY, CDR2 FYNNEI.

CDR3 nucleotide sequence: TGTGCCAGCAGCTTTTGGGCAGGGCGAGGGGGTGAGCAGTTCTTC. Amino acids: CASSFWAGRGGEQFF. The gene calls are TRBV7-2 and TRBJ2-1; D is perhaps TRBD1 (6 bases). CDR1 is SGHTA and CDR2 is FQGNSA in the germline V gene. The CDR3 spans 15 residues. The V end lost 3 bases, the J end lost 9 bases, and 18 bases lay between the germline ends.

The CDR3 region is CASSMDSYNEQFF. CDR3 sequence (DNA): TGTGCCAGCAGCATGGACTCGTACAATGAGCAGTTCTTC. The chain couples TRBV5-4 to TRBJ2-1; a possible D gene is TRBD2 (5 bases). This CDR3 is 13 amino acids long. V was cut by 4 bases and J by 4 bases, with 9 bases left in between. Germline assignment: CDR1 SGHNT and CDR2 YYREEE (reference sequence).

The chain joins TRBV18 to TRBJ2-1, with 9 bases identical to TRBD1. This CDR3 spans 15 amino acids. From germline, CDR1 is KGHSH and CDR2 LQKENI. Trimming removed 2 bases from V and 9 bases from J; junction bases left unmatched: 8. As DNA, the CDR3 is TGTGCCAGCTCACCAGGGACAGGGCCAGGAGGTGAGCAGTTCTTC. This gives the protein CASSPGTGPGGEQFF.

This chain uses TRBV7-7 with TRBJ2-3; 9 nucleotides match TRBD1. The V and J ends lost 6 bases and 5 bases, in that order; junction bases with no gene match: 6. The CDR3 totals 14 residues. From germline, CDR1 is SSHAT and CDR2 FNYEAQ (reference sequence). CDR3 in DNA: TGTGCCAGCAGTCTTACAGGGGGCAGAGATACGCAGTATTTT. This sequence encodes CASSLTGGRDTQYF. The full variable domain, rest sourced from reference TRBV7-7 and TRBJ2-3, is GAGVSQSPRYKVTKRGQDVTLRCDPISSHATLYWYQQALGQGPEFLTYFNYEAQPDKSGLPSDRFSAERPEGSISTLTIQRTEQRDSAMYRCASSLTGGRDTQYFGPGTRLTVL.

This clonotype was detected only a few times. The J gene is TRBJ1-6, the V gene TRBV5-4; possible D gene TRBD1, 6 bases. Germline V gene data show CDR1 as SGHNT and CDR2 as YYREEE (reference sequence). V was cut by 4 bases and J by 4 bases, with 15 bases left in between. The CDR3 covers 16 residues. The CDR3 sequence is CASSGGGGTYNSPLHF. CDR3 in DNA: TGTGCCAGCAGCGGAGGGGGGGGCACTTATAATTCACCCCTCCACTTT.

This clonotype occurred a few times. V is TRBV7-2 and J is TRBJ2-1; 7 nucleotides align to TRBD2. Germline CDR1 is SGHTA and CDR2 is FQGNSA. The length of the CDR3 is 15 residues. The ends lost 1 base at V and 0 bases at J; junction bases unmatched: 0. The CDR3 sequence is CASSLERDSYNEQFF. Written as DNA, the CDR3 is TGTGCCAGCAGCTTAGAGCGGGACTCCTACAATGAGCAGTTCTTC. The whole variable domain, filled in from reference TRBV7-2 and TRBJ2-1, reads GAGVSQSPSNKVTEKGKDVELRCDPISGHTALYWYRQSLGQGLEFLIYFQGNSAPDKSGLPSDRFSAERTGGSVSTLTIQRTQQEDSAVYLCASSLERDSYNEQFFGPGTRLTVL.

V gene TRBV7-9 combines with J gene TRBJ1-2, with D tentatively TRBD1 (6 bases). The germline V gene has CDR1 SEHNR and CDR2 FQNEAQ (reference sequence). There are 14 residues in the CDR3. Trimming pared 5 bases from V and 4 bases from J, leaving 14 bases between. DNA for the CDR3: TGTGCCAGCAGCCAGGACGGGGGCCCCTATGGCTACACCTTC. Translated, it gives CASSQDGGPYGYTF.

This clonotype has just a few counts. The chain employs TRBV4-2 and TRBJ2-3, with 14 bases that match TRBD2. Trimming cost V 4 bases and J 1 base; bases outside gene matches: 7. The germline CDR1 and CDR2 sequences are LGHNA and YNFKEQ. The length of the CDR3 is 18 residues. This chain's CDR3 is CASSPTGTSGGGTDTQYF. In DNA form, the CDR3 reads TGTGCCAGCAGCCCAACCGGGACTAGCGGGGGTGGCACAGATACGCAGTATTTT.

This chain uses TRBV12-3 or TRBV12-4 with TRBJ2-1; 8 nucleotides align to TRBD1. V lost 10 bases, J lost 4 bases, and 3 bases stayed unmatched. The length of the CDR3 is 12 residues. CDR3 nucleotide sequence: TGTGCCACCAGGGGGCCGTACAATGAGCAGTTCTTC. It specifies CATRGPYNEQFF.

This clonotype has a handful of counts. V gene TRBV6-4 combines with J gene TRBJ2-1; 7 positions match TRBD2. The V and J ends lost 7 bases and 0 bases, in that order; junction bases with no gene match: 6. The CDR3 is made up of 15 amino acids. Germline V gene lookup returns CDR1 MRHNA and CDR2 SNTAGT. DNA for the CDR3: TGTGCCAGCACTTTAGTAGCGGGCTCCTACAATGAGCAGTTCTTC. It codes for CASTLVAGSYNEQFF.